What follows is one T cell receptor beta chain and its context. The antigen it recognizes is unknown. No clone much larger than this one lies a single base away; base qualities are absent. The time point label, as the study defines it: about 28 days (+/-7) after the second vaccine dose. AZD1222 recipients given second doses at about 4 weeks or at about 12 weeks were pooled, since spike-specific TCR depth and breadth were not found to differ between the two schedules. The vaccinee samples were drawn from two UK trials, COV001 and COV002, one of which was a single-blind randomized controlled phase 2/3 trial testing AZD1222 (ChAdOx1 nCoV-19) in healthy adults. For TCRbeta chain sequencing, PBMC samples were collected from trial participants at day 0 and at day 28 after the second dose. These data are taken from a study of T cell responses to AZD1222 COVID-19 vaccine (dated by TCRdb to the early 2020s). Looking at the study overall: TCR sequencing covered over 230 trial participants: about 210 given two doses of AZD1222 and about 26 given two doses of MenACWY control vaccine. Trial participants were enrolled by age into subgroups of 18-55, 56-69 and 70-plus years, and 148, 28 and 57 TCR-sequenced participants, respectively, were included in these subgroups.

Results and caveats for the whole study, not just this receptor: Most participants were white British and females outnumbered males, and the authors suggested that clonal diversity may have been underestimated. Vaccine-associated CD4 TCRs spanned the whole spike protein, with dominant responses in regions 160-218 and 743-854. In the small 56-69-year group, the increase in depth fell short of significance, most likely because of low power. Conclusions about previously exposed vaccinees were limited because only a handful of AZD1222 recipients were SARS-CoV-2 seropositive at baseline. Reportedly, almost half of the unique spike-specific TCRs recognized epitopes lying outside the regions that are mutated in the B.1.351 and B.1.1.7 variants. Spike-specific TCR breadth and depth rose significantly after two AZD1222 doses compared with day 0 and with MenACWY recipients. No day 14 peak-response samples were available, so repertoires were characterized only after the peak T cell response.

The CDR3, cysteine through phenylalanine, is 15 amino acids long. The CDR3 DNA has 45 bases and is translated from base 1. The germline V gene (reference sequence) gives CDR1 as LNHDA and CDR2 as SQIVND. V loses 5 bases at its end and J loses 5 bases; junction bases beyond the gene matches: 9. The CDR3 regions of human TCRbeta chains were analyzed by immunosequencing. In the original analysis: Repertoire TCRs were matched against a reference library of SARS-CoV-2-specific TCRs generated with the MIRA antigen-specificity platform. Breadth meant the fraction of unique TCRs that were SARS-CoV-2-associated, whereas depth meant the fraction of total T cells that were SARS-CoV-2-associated. Using the MIRA data, every spike-specific TCR was mapped to the spike region that the TCR reacted to and assigned to either a CD4 or a CD8 class. Log10-transformed breadth and depth values were compared by one-way ANOVA with Sidak's multiple comparisons tests. TCRdb limited this immuneACCESS table to in-frame rearrangements with V and J called. A share of clones is missing; checked studies link under half to unresolved V genes, and the rest is unexplained. That table furnishes V, J and clone size, whereas the DNA furnished D and trimming. For this sample the table gives roughly 150,000 clones, of which about 90% were detected only once. About 6% of the sample lies in the top ten.

The clonotype originates from an adult who received the AZD1222 COVID-19 vaccine. Recombination connected TRBV19 to TRBJ2-3; the central 8 bases match TRBD1. The sample consisted of peripheral blood, taken 28 days after the second AZD1222 dose. CDR3 region: CASSAGDRNIDTQYF. The DNA sequence is given as TGTGCCAGTAGTGCCGGGGACAGGAACATAGATACGCAGTATTTT.